A single sample gave rise to the 29 T cell receptor beta chains below, sequenced in a study of beta chain features in type 1 diabetes. Whole-study findings and limits: TCRB CDR3s were moderately but significantly shorter in Type 1 diabetes patients in all four CD4+ subsets.

These receptors lack a known antigen. The entirety of the isolated RNA underwent reverse transcription, so expressed TCRB transcripts were sequenced. Produced via immunoSEQ multiplex PCR; TCRdb's table is partial and in-frame only. The data show some 350,000 clones, approximately 13% seen once. The sequenced material came from naive CD4+ T cells from blood. The receptors derive from a woman aged 18-30 years with type 1 diabetes.

This chain uses TRBV6-5 with TRBJ2-5, with a possible D match to TRBD1 (6 bases). CDR3 length equals 14 residues. Germline-derived CDR1 and CDR2 are MNHEY and SVGAGI. Trimming stripped 0 bases from V and 4 bases from J, with 9 bases between. This CDR3 reads CASSYSGTSETQYF. The CDR3, as DNA: TGTGCCAGCAGTTACTCGGGGACATCAGAGACCCAGTACTTC.

This clone was counted only a few times. The CDR3 sequence: CASSPPLLGANEQYF. The CDR3, as DNA: TGTGCCAGCTCACCCCCCCTTTTGGGGGCGAACGAGCAGTACTTC. The chain recombines TRBV18 with TRBJ2-7; the D gene is possibly TRBD1 (6 bases). V was shortened by 3 bases and J by 5 bases, with 17 bases between the two germline ends. Germline values: CDR1 KGHSH, CDR2 LQKENI. The CDR3 contains 15 residues.

The chain carries TRBV28 and TRBJ2-1; D is perhaps TRBD2 (5 bases). V dropped 5 bases and J dropped 10 bases, with 15 bases sitting between them. The CDR3 spans 13 residues. Germline values: CDR1 MDHEN, CDR2 SYDVKM. CDR3 loop: CASSPPEGREQFF. CDR3 coding DNA: TGTGCCAGCAGTCCCCCCGAGGGCCGGGAGCAGTTCTTC.

This clone was found a few times. This chain links TRBV11-2 with TRBJ2-1; perhaps TRBD1 as D (5 bases). The CDR3 loop spans 15 amino acids. Deletions cut 5 bases from V and 0 bases from J, with 11 bases between. Germline V lookup: CDR1 SGHAT, CDR2 FQNNGV. The CDR3 DNA sequence: TGTGCCAGCAGCCCAGACAGAGGCTCCTACAATGAGCAGTTCTTC. Amino acid sequence: CASSPDRGSYNEQFF.

This clone was picked up a small number of times. The chain links TRBV11-2 to TRBJ2-2; D is uncertain. Trimming pared 2 bases from V and 7 bases from J, leaving 5 bases between. Germline V gene lookup returns CDR1 SGHAT and CDR2 FQNNGV. The CDR3 covers 12 residues. The CDR3 spells CASSLPVGELFF. The CDR3 DNA reads TGTGCCAGCAGCTTACCGGTCGGGGAGCTGTTTTTT.

V is TRBV5-1 and J is TRBJ1-2; 7 bases align to TRBD1. Trimming at V came to 2 bases and at J to 4 bases, leaving 8 bases not matched to a gene. Germline loops: CDR1 SGHRS, CDR2 YFSETQ. This CDR3 contains 15 residues. In DNA form, the CDR3 reads TGCGCCAGCAGCTTACCGGACAGGAGGTCCTATGGCTACACCTTC. It translates to CASSLPDRRSYGYTF.

This chain joins TRBV18 and TRBJ2-7; 10 positions agree with TRBD2. Germline-derived CDR1 and CDR2 are KGHSH and LQKENI. The CDR3 has 14 residues. V trimming: 1 base; J trimming: 7 bases; junction bases outside the gene matches: 4. The CDR3 DNA sequence: TGTGCCAGCTCACCACTTTCTAGCGGGAGTGAGCAGTACGTC. It codes for CASSPLSSGSEQYV.

The chain employs TRBV11-2 and TRBJ1-3; weak D call: TRBD1 (6 bases). CDR3 length: 15 residues. Per the germline V gene, CDR1 is SGHAT and CDR2 is FQNNGV. The V gene lost 4 bases and the J gene lost 0 bases, with 10 bases spanning the gap. CDR3 in amino acids: CASSSTGLSGNTIYF. DNA of the CDR3: TGTGCCAGCAGCTCGACAGGTCTCTCTGGAAACACCATATATTTT.

This clone has only a few counts. The V and J genes are TRBV5-1 and TRBJ1-5; tentative D call: TRBD1 (5 bases). Germline CDR1 SGHRS, CDR2 YFSETQ. The CDR3 is 16 amino acids. V was shortened by 0 bases and J by 1 base, with 11 bases between the two germline ends. This CDR3 is CASSLEGMASNQPQHF. The CDR3 DNA reads TGCGCCAGCAGCTTGGAGGGGATGGCGAGCAATCAGCCCCAGCATTTT.

J is TRBJ2-3 and V is TRBV7-9; the match to TRBD2 covers 7 bases. The CDR3 contains 15 residues. The ends lost 6 bases at V and 0 bases at J; junction bases unmatched: 6. Germline CDR1 SEHNR, CDR2 FQNEAQ (reference sequence). CDR3 sequence (DNA): TGTGCCAGCAGTTCAGGGACTACTAGCACAGATACGCAGTATTTT. This gives the protein CASSSGTTSTDTQYF.

This clone has just a few counts. This chain links TRBV5-1 with TRBJ2-1; the match to TRBD2 covers 13 bases. This CDR3 contains 21 residues. After removal of 4 bases from V and 0 bases from J, the junction contained 16 bases not matched to a gene. CDR1 is SGHRS, CDR2 YFSETQ, per germline. As DNA, the CDR3 is TGCGCCAGCAGCCATCGGGGGACTAGCGGGGAGACGAGTAGCTCCTACAATGAGCAGTTCTTC. Protein sequence: CASSHRGTSGETSSSYNEQFF.

This chain links TRBV2 with TRBJ2-1; the match to TRBD2 covers 10 bases. Germline CDR1 reads SNHLY; CDR2 reads FYNNEI. After removal of 0 bases from V and 15 bases from J, the junction contained 14 bases not matched to a gene. CDR3 length equals 16 residues. The CDR3 spells CASSEAAPLAGVFPFF. The DNA of the CDR3 is TGTGCCAGCAGTGAAGCGGCCCCGCTAGCGGGAGTATTTCCGTTCTTC.

This clone was seen a handful of times. The CDR3 end shows no conserved phenylalanine or tryptophan, and so a read error is likely. No DNA is shown, since the ends of the CDR3 on it are uncertain; the CDR3 is the one TCRdb lists. The chain joins TRBV2 to TRBJ1-1; TRBD1, the table's D call, was not compared with the DNA. Including both end residues, the CDR3 is 11 amino acids long. CDR1 SNHLY and CDR2 FYNNEI come from the germline V gene. The chain's CDR3 is CASTTRGLKKL.

This clone was observed at least ten times. The chain employs TRBV28 and TRBJ2-4; the match to TRBD2 covers 8 bases. Unmatched junction bases numbered 9, after V lost 3 bases and J lost 11 bases. CDR1 is MDHEN and CDR2 is SYDVKM in the germline V gene. The CDR3 spans 14 residues. The CDR3 DNA sequence: TGTGCCAGCAGTTTTGGGACTAGTGTCGGCTTTCAGTACTTC. Translated: CASSFGTSVGFQYF.

Only a few counts were recorded for this clone. This chain joins TRBV30 and TRBJ2-1; D gene ambiguous. V was trimmed by 4 bases and J by 0 bases, leaving 13 bases between them. Germline CDR1 reads GTSNPN; CDR2 reads SVGIG (reference sequence). The CDR3 has 15 residues. CDR3 in amino acids: CAWTIGSSSYNEQFF. The CDR3 DNA reads TGTGCCTGGACCATTGGGTCTAGCTCCTACAATGAGCAGTTCTTC.

The rearrangement links TRBV11-3 to TRBJ2-3; 8 bases match TRBD2. CDR1 is SGHNT and CDR2 is YENEEA in the germline V gene. The CDR3 is 14 residues long. The junction had 3 bases not matched to a gene; V was cut back by 5 bases and J by 2 bases. The CDR3 loop is CASSPGLATDTQYF. The CDR3 DNA sequence: TGTGCCAGCAGCCCAGGACTAGCCACAGATACGCAGTATTTT. Variable domain in full (rest from reference TRBV11-3 and TRBJ2-3): EAGVVQSPRYKIIEKKQPVAFWCNPISGHNTLYWYLQNLGQGPELLIRYENEEAVDDSQLPKDRFSAERLKGVDSTLKIQPAELGDSAVYLCASSPGLATDTQYFGPGTRLTVL.

This clone was detected only a few times. The chain uses TRBV7-7 and TRBJ2-5; D is possibly TRBD2 (6 bases). Germline V gene lookup returns CDR1 SSHAT and CDR2 FNYEAQ (reference sequence). The CDR3 runs to 14 residues. The V end was cut by 5 bases, the J end by 5 bases, with 15 bases between. The CDR3 reads CASSPGGAQETQYF. The DNA of the CDR3 is TGTGCCAGCAGCCCCGGAGGGGCACAGGAGACCCAGTACTTC.

This rearrangement joins TRBV5-4 to TRBJ2-2; 7 bases match TRBD2. The CDR3 loop spans 16 amino acids. Germline V gene sequence: CDR1 SGHNT, CDR2 YYREEE (reference sequence). V lost 0 bases and J lost 2; bases outside the gene matches: 4. CDR3 sequence reads: CASSLGGGLNTGELFF. In DNA form, the CDR3 reads TGTGCCAGCAGCTTGGGGGGGGGACTAAACACCGGGGAGCTGTTTTTT.

This chain links TRBV30 with TRBJ2-7; D is perhaps TRBD1 (5 bases). The germline V gene encodes CDR1 GTSNPN and CDR2 SVGIG (reference sequence). The V end was cut by 7 bases, the J end by 2 bases, with 15 bases between. The length of the CDR3 is 13 residues. The CDR3 region is CAYRVTGAYEQYF. The CDR3 coding sequence is TGTGCCTACCGAGTCACAGGCGCCTACGAGCAGTACTTC.

This sequence joins TRBV4-1 and TRBJ2-2, with D possibly matching TRBD2 (6 bases). The germline V gene encodes CDR1 MGHRA and CDR2 YSYEKL. There are 16 residues in the CDR3. V was cut by 2 bases and J by 9 bases, with 19 bases left in between. CDR3 coding DNA: TGCGCCAGCAGCCAAACCAAGCGGAGCGGGTCGCGGGAGCTGTTTTTT. Translation gives CASSQTKRSGSRELFF.

The chain has TRBV7-9 and TRBJ2-7, with D tentatively TRBD1 (5 bases). Germline V lookup: CDR1 SEHNR, CDR2 FQNEAQ (reference sequence). The V end was cut by 5 bases, the J end by 6 bases, with 8 bases between. This CDR3 is built from 11 residues. CDR3 sequence: CASSPGSEQYF. The DNA for the CDR3 is TGTGCCAGCAGCCCAGGGTCCGAGCAGTACTTC.

The chain joins TRBV7-2 to TRBJ2-5; D is ambiguous. With 5 bases removed from V and 0 bases from J, the gap between germline ends came to 10 bases. CDR3 size: 14 residues. Germline V gene data show CDR1 as SGHTA and CDR2 as FQGNSA. CDR3 in DNA: TGTGCCAGCAGCCTCGTCCAGGACCAAGAGACCCAGTACTTC. Its translation is CASSLVQDQETQYF.

V gene TRBV5-1 combines with J gene TRBJ2-5; 10 nucleotides align to TRBD2. Germline V gives CDR1 SGHRS, CDR2 YFSETQ. This CDR3 has 16 amino acids. J lost 0 bases, V lost 4 bases, and 6 bases had no gene match. The CDR3 region has the DNA TGCGCCAGCAGCCCTCTAGCGGGAGATTACCAAGAGACCCAGTACTTC. Amino acid sequence: CASSPLAGDYQETQYF.

The genes are TRBV7-2 and TRBJ2-5, with a weak D call TRBD2 (5 bases). CDR1 SGHTA and CDR2 FQGNSA come from the germline V gene. V lost 1 base, J lost 4 bases, and 13 bases lay in between. The CDR3 has 15 residues. DNA of the CDR3: TGTGCCAGCAGCTTAGGAATGGGGAGTGGAGAGACCCAGTACTTC. This codes for CASSLGMGSGETQYF.

This clone was seen just once. The chain combines TRBV18 with TRBJ1-1; TRBD1 is a possible D gene (5 bases). V was cut by 0 bases and J by 1 base, with 9 bases left in between. CDR1 is KGHSH and CDR2 is LQKENI in the germline V gene. The CDR3 sequence is 15 residues long. The CDR3 loop is CASSPPTAPNTEAFF. The CDR3 coding sequence is TGTGCCAGCTCACCACCGACAGCCCCGAACACTGAAGCTTTCTTT.

A few counts support this clone. V usage is TRBV18 and J usage is TRBJ2-5, with 10 bases that match TRBD1. Matching the DNA end better, TRBJ2-7 makes the J call doubtful. The CDR3 has 15 residues. The V gene's germline CDR1 is KGHSH and CDR2 LQKENI. CDR3 sequence (DNA): TGTGCCAGCTCACCACCGGGGACAGGGGCGTACGAGCAGTACTTC. Translated: CASSPPGTGAYEQYF.

CDR3 amino acids: CASSSARGLGYGYTF. The CDR3 nucleotides read TGTGCCAGCAGCTCAGCCAGGGGGCTTGGCTATGGCTACACCTTC. The chain couples TRBV7-2 to TRBJ1-2; TRBD1 agrees at 8 bases. This CDR3 is built from 15 residues. With 4 bases clipped from V and 4 bases from J, the junction kept 8 bases outside the gene matches. Germline CDR1 is SGHTA and CDR2 is FQGNSA.

The chain uses TRBV7-2 and TRBJ2-1; D ambiguous. V was shortened by 5 bases and J by 2 bases, with 10 bases between the two germline ends. Germline V gene sequence: CDR1 SGHTA, CDR2 FQGNSA. CDR3 size: 14 residues. The CDR3 nucleotides are TGTGCCAGCAGCCTGGCACAGCCCTACAATGAGCAGTTCTTC. It translates to CASSLAQPYNEQFF.

This clone was detected only a few times. CDR3 protein: CASSVEAGEETQYF. The CDR3 coding sequence is TGTGCCAGCAGCGTAGAGGCAGGGGAAGAGACCCAGTACTTC. This chain joins TRBV9 and TRBJ2-5; a weak D match, TRBD1 (6 bases). V was pared by 0 bases and J by 3 bases, with 9 bases between. The CDR3 consists of 14 residues. Germline V gene sequence: CDR1 SGDLS, CDR2 YYNGEE.